This T cell receptor (beta chain) was sequenced during a study of T cell clones after liver transplantation. Study details: TCRbeta sequencing after a pre-transplant mixed lymphocyte reaction identified graft-donor-reactive clones, later tracked in post-transplant blood.

Assay used: immunoSEQ multiplex PCR; TCRdb lists only in-frame clones, some missing. The data contain some 50,000 clones, 60% to 80% of them singletons. CDR3 size: 13 residues. Germline values: CDR1 MGHRA, CDR2 YSYEKL. Trimming took 6 bases from V and 6 from J, leaving 12 bases between them. This sample comprised CD4+ T cells from blood, obtained at the 22-month timepoint. This receptor was obtained from a human patient who received a liver transplant. T cells may partly derive from the graft donor. The rearrangement uses TRBV4-1 and TRBJ1-5; D might be TRBD1 (5 bases). CDR3 nucleotide sequence: TGCGCCAGCAGTCAAAGGGACTCTCAGCCCCAGCATTTT. It yields the protein CASSQRDSQPQHF.